The 22 T cell receptor beta chains presented below share a single source sample, sequenced in a study of T cell responses to AZD1222 COVID-19 vaccine. The table came from immunoSEQ multiplex PCR; TCRdb's copy has only in-frame clones and leaves some out. In the table there are some 92,000 clones, 91% of which are singletons. This specimen consisted of peripheral blood, obtained on day 0 of AZD1222 vaccination. These receptors came from an adult in good health.

The rearrangement uses TRBV4-3 and TRBJ1-3; 7 nucleotides agree with TRBD1. The CDR3 extends over 16 amino acids. Unmatched junction bases numbered 10, after V lost 4 bases and J lost 4 bases. CDR1 is LGHNA, CDR2 YSLEER, per germline. For the CDR3, the DNA is TGCGCCAGCAGCCGCCAAAAGGAGGGGGCCGGAAACACCATATATTTT. It codes for CASSRQKEGAGNTIYF.

This chain links TRBV29-1 with TRBJ2-1, with D possibly matching TRBD1 (6 bases). V was trimmed by 6 bases and J by 5 bases, leaving 17 bases between them. Germline values: CDR1 SQVTM, CDR2 ANQGSEA. The CDR3 is 14 residues long. The CDR3 nucleotides are TGCAGCGTCCGTCGGGGAACAGGGAACAATGAGCAGTTCTTC. Amino acid sequence: CSVRRGTGNNEQFF.

CDR3 sequence: CSVGVGLEAFF. As DNA, the CDR3 is TGCAGCGTAGGGGTGGGCCTTGAAGCTTTCTTT. The genes are TRBV29-1 and TRBJ1-1; D perhaps matches TRBD1 (5 bases). This CDR3 comprises 11 residues. V was clipped by 6 bases and J by 7 bases, with 12 bases between them. CDR1 and CDR2 from the germline V gene are SQVTM and ANQGSEA.

V is TRBV6-2 or TRBV6-3 and J is TRBJ1-4; D remains ambiguous. V dropped 2 bases and J dropped 6 bases, with 7 bases sitting between them. The CDR3 length is 13 residues. Germline-derived CDR1 and CDR2 are MNHEY and SVGEGT. In DNA form, the CDR3 reads TGTGCCAGCAGTTACGACCCTTATGAAAAACTGTTTTTT. Amino acid sequence: CASSYDPYEKLFF.

The J gene is TRBJ1-5, the V gene TRBV5-6; 9 nucleotides line up with TRBD1. V shed 4 bases and J 4 bases; nucleotides not matched to a gene: 6. The CDR3 covers 15 residues. CDR1 and CDR2 (germline): SGHDT, YYEEEE. The CDR3 DNA follows: TGTGCCAGCAGCCCCGGACAGGGGTGGAATCAGCCCCAGCATTTT. Residues: CASSPGQGWNQPQHF.

V gene TRBV4-2 combines with J gene TRBJ2-2, with D unresolved. Trimming removed 4 bases from V and 0 bases from J, with 6 bases in between. This CDR3 spans 14 amino acids. CDR1 and CDR2 (germline): LGHNA, YNFKEQ. Written as DNA, the CDR3 is TGTGCCAGCAGCCCCAACGCGAACACCGGGGAGCTGTTTTTT. It yields the protein CASSPNANTGELFF.

The gene calls are TRBV21-1 and TRBJ2-4. TRBV21-1 is given as a pseudogene. This CDR3 has 11 amino acids. CDR3 sequence reads: CASSVPNIQYF. CDR3 nucleotides: TGTGCCAGCAGCGTCCCAAACATTCAGTACTTC.

This clone occurred once. CDR3 sequence (DNA): TGTGCCACCCTTCCGGGACAGGGGAACACCGGGGAGCTGTTTTTT. This encodes CATLPGQGNTGELFF. The V gene is TRBV6-5, the J gene TRBJ2-2; TRBD1 agrees at 9 bases. From germline, CDR1 is MNHEY and CDR2 SVGAGI. Unmatched junction bases numbered 7, after V lost 10 bases and J lost 1 base. There are 15 residues in the CDR3.

The chain carries TRBV19 and TRBJ2-1; 7 nucleotides agree with TRBD2. Germline V CDR1 and CDR2: LNHDA, SQIVND (reference sequence). Trimming removed 4 bases from V and 2 bases from J; junction bases left unmatched: 2. The CDR3 contains 14 residues. The CDR3 loop is CASSRSGTYNEQFF. The CDR3 DNA is TGTGCCAGTAGTAGAAGCGGGACCTACAATGAGCAGTTCTTC.

This sequence joins TRBV19 and TRBJ1-2, with a tentative D call TRBD1 (5 bases). The CDR3 is made up of 13 amino acids. V was pared by 3 bases and J by 7 bases, with 12 bases between. Germline lookup yields CDR1 LNHDA and CDR2 SQIVND (reference sequence). The CDR3 DNA follows: TGTGCCAGTAGTATGTACGCAGGGACTGGCTACACCTTC. Protein product: CASSMYAGTGYTF.

The chain links TRBV25-1 to TRBJ1-2; 10 positions match TRBD1. V shed 6 bases and J 2 bases; nucleotides not matched to a gene: 6. This CDR3 contains 15 residues. CDR1 and CDR2 from the germline V gene are MGHDK and SYGVNS. The CDR3 spells CASRTGTGANYGYTF. As DNA, the CDR3 is TGTGCCAGCAGGACGGGGACAGGGGCCAACTATGGCTACACCTTC.

The gene calls are TRBV5-5 and TRBJ2-4, with D possibly matching TRBD1 (5 bases). V was shortened by 4 bases and J by 14 bases, with 13 bases between the two germline ends. Germline V CDR1 and CDR2: SGHKS, YYEKEE (reference sequence). The CDR3 totals 11 residues. The CDR3 DNA is TGTGCCAGCAGCATTACCTCCAGGGAGTACTTC. Its translation: CASSITSREYF.

The table lists this clone with a few counts. This chain connects TRBV27 to TRBJ2-6, with D uncertain. Germline CDR1 reads MNHEY; CDR2 reads SMNVEV (reference sequence). V was shortened by 4 bases and J by 4 bases, with 5 bases between the two germline ends. The CDR3 is 13 amino acids. The CDR3 loop is CASSSSGANVLTF. The CDR3 DNA reads as TGTGCCAGCAGTTCAAGCGGGGCCAACGTCCTGACTTTC. The whole variable domain, filled in from reference TRBV27 and TRBJ2-6, reads EAQVTQNPRYLITVTGKKLTVTCSQNMNHEYMSWYRQDPGLGLRQIYYSMNVEVTDKGDVPEGYKVSRKEKRNFPLILESPSPNQTSLYFCASSSSGANVLTFGAGSRLTVL.

The rearrangement links TRBV7-9 to TRBJ2-1; TRBD2 matches 13 bases. CDR1 and CDR2 (germline): SEHNR, FQNEAQ (reference sequence). The V and J ends lost 4 bases and 5 bases, in that order; junction bases with no gene match: 5. The CDR3 spans 16 residues. Here the CDR3 reads CASSSAGLAGDNEQFF. The DNA of the CDR3 is TGTGCCAGCAGCTCCGCCGGACTAGCGGGGGACAATGAGCAGTTCTTC. Full variable domain (remainder filled in from reference TRBV7-9 and TRBJ2-1): DTGVSQNPRHKITKRGQNVTFRCDPISEHNRLYWYRQTLGQGPEFLTYFQNEAQLEKSRLLSDRFSAERPKGSFSTLEIQRTEQGDSAMYLCASSSAGLAGDNEQFFGPGTRLTVL.

The genes are TRBV4-1 and TRBJ2-1, with 10 nucleotides matching TRBD1. Trimming cost V 1 base and J 7 bases; bases outside gene matches: 10. The germline gives CDR1 MGHRA, CDR2 YSYEKL. CDR3 length: 17 residues. CDR3 protein: CASSQGAIRDRGNEQFF. In nucleotides, the CDR3 is TGCGCCAGCAGCCAAGGTGCTATCCGGGACAGGGGAAATGAGCAGTTCTTC.

The chain employs TRBV6-2 or TRBV6-3 and TRBJ1-1, with 10 bases matching TRBD1. This CDR3 has 15 amino acids. The V and J ends lost 2 bases and 3 bases, in that order; junction bases with no gene match: 3. Germline-derived CDR1 and CDR2 are MNHEY and SVGEGT. CDR3 bases: TGTGCCAGCAGTTACCGGACAGGGGGGGACACTGAAGCTTTCTTT. It is translated as CASSYRTGGDTEAFF.

The chain joins TRBV4-2 to TRBJ2-7; 8 bases map to TRBD2. The germline CDR1 and CDR2 sequences are LGHNA and YNFKEQ. The J segment lost 3 bases and the V segment lost 0 bases, leaving 7 bases of the junction unmatched. CDR3 length: 16 residues. CDR3 region: CASSQDFSGVFYEQYF. CDR3 DNA sequence: TGTGCCAGCAGCCAAGATTTTAGCGGGGTATTCTACGAGCAGTACTTC.

This chain connects TRBV28 to TRBJ1-2; TRBD1 is a possible D gene (5 bases). Per germline, CDR1 MDHEN and CDR2 SYDVKM. The V and J ends lost 4 bases and 8 bases respectively, with 14 bases between them. The length of the CDR3 is 13 residues. The CDR3 bases are TGTGCCAGCAGTTATACAGGCCCCAGCGGCTACACCTTC. Its translation is CASSYTGPSGYTF.

The V gene is TRBV5-4, the J gene TRBJ2-1; TRBD2 matches 12 bases. Germline loops: CDR1 SGHNT, CDR2 YYREEE (reference sequence). The CDR3 is 15 residues long. Trimming cost V 3 bases and J 8 bases; bases outside gene matches: 6. The CDR3 reads CASSWRLAGADEQFF. The DNA for the CDR3 is TGTGCCAGCAGCTGGAGACTAGCGGGAGCAGATGAGCAGTTCTTC.

The V gene is TRBV27, the J gene TRBJ1-3; TRBD1 might be the D (5 bases). The CDR3 sequence is 16 residues long. Trimming took off 5 bases at V and 0 bases at J, with 14 bases between the two ends. The germline gives CDR1 MNHEY, CDR2 SMNVEV (reference sequence). The CDR3 region is CASSNYQGGSGNTIYF. The CDR3, as DNA: TGTGCCAGCAGTAATTACCAGGGAGGCTCTGGAAACACCATATATTTT.

Only one count was recorded for this clone. The rearrangement joins TRBV28 to TRBJ1-6, with TRBD1 identical over 7 bases. The V and J ends lost 4 bases and 12 bases, in that order; junction bases with no gene match: 6. The CDR3 runs 13 residues. Looked up from germline, CDR1 is MDHEN and CDR2 is SYDVKM. For the CDR3, the DNA is TGTGCCAGCAGTTCCCCTACAGGGGAACCCCTCCACTTT. Translating gives CASSSPTGEPLHF.

The chain recombines TRBV7-9 with TRBJ1-1, with 7 bases aligning to TRBD1. Germline assignment: CDR1 SEHNR and CDR2 FQNEAQ (reference sequence). The CDR3 covers 13 residues. The V gene end was trimmed by 10 bases and the J gene end by 1 base; junction bases not matched to a gene: 6. This CDR3 reads CATRQGPNTEAFF. CDR3 DNA sequence: TGTGCCACTCGACAGGGCCCGAACACTGAAGCTTTCTTT.